These T cell receptor beta chains were read from a single sample in a study of shared clonotypes between healthy human individuals. Here immunoSEQ multiplex PCR was the method, and the copy in TCRdb shows in-frame clones only, minus some. The sample has some 2.1 million clones; 93% are singletons. The sample was naive CD8+ T cells from PBMCs. These receptors were taken from a man aged 18 to 30 in good health. Some clones in this sample may be carry-over from other donors' samples. CDR3s include the opening cysteine and the closing phenylalanine or tryptophan. The order of the fields is V gene, D gene, J gene, clone size, CDR3 protein, CDR3 DNA. D genes are given only for firm matches. Clone size is given for some rows only: seen once, a few or many times, or a class if the clone is expanded.

V: TRBV9
D: TRBD1
J: TRBJ2-7
size: .
CDR3: CASSASTGGTYEQYF
DNA: TGTGCCAGCAGCGCCTCGACAGGGGGTACCTACGAGCAGTACTTC

V: TRBV18
D: TRBD2
J: TRBJ2-7
size: .
CDR3: CASSPTFGGIEQYF
DNA: TGTGCCAGCTCACCGACCTTCGGGGGGATCGAGCAGTACTTC

V: TRBV30
D: TRBD2
J: TRBJ2-7
size: .
CDR3: CAWSPSNGLAVTEQYF
DNA: TGTGCCTGGAGTCCTTCCAATGGCCTAGCGGTTACGGAGCAGTACTTC

V: TRBV5-1
D: .
J: TRBJ2-3
size: .
CDR3: CASSLVAVGLSTDTQYF
DNA: TGCGCCAGCAGCTTGGTTGCTGTCGGCCTTAGCACAGATACGCAGTATTTT

V: TRBV7-6
D: .
J: TRBJ2-7
size: .
CDR3: CASSPNSYEQYF
DNA: TGTGCCAGCAGCCCAAACTCCTACGAGCAGTACTTC

V: TRBV30
D: TRBD2
J: TRBJ2-1
size: .
CDR3: CAWSSGSFRNEQFF
DNA: TGTGCCTGGAGTAGCGGGAGTTTTCGGAATGAGCAGTTCTTC

V: TRBV7-6
D: .
J: TRBJ2-7
size: .
CDR3: CASSLRAQFSYEQYF
DNA: TGTGCCAGCAGCTTACGGGCACAGTTCTCCTACGAGCAGTACTTC

V: TRBV6-1
D: .
J: TRBJ2-2
size: .
CDR3: CASSEIGSRWTGELFF
DNA: TGTGCCAGCAGTGAGATCGGGAGTCGATGGACCGGGGAGCTGTTTTTT

V: TRBV5-3
D: .
J: TRBJ2-5
size: .
CDR3: CARKGGGQETQYF
DNA: TGTGCCAGAAAGGGTGGGGGCCAAGAGACCCAGTACTTC

V: TRBV7-2
D: TRBD2
J: TRBJ2-1
size: .
CDR3: CASSTRLAGGSYNEQFF
DNA: TGTGCCAGCAGCACTCGACTAGCGGGAGGATCCTACAATGAGCAGTTCTTC

V: TRBV5-1
D: TRBD1
J: TRBJ2-3
size: .
CDR3: CASSLRQGGTDTQYF
DNA: TGCGCCAGCAGCCTTCGACAGGGCGGCACAGATACGCAGTATTTT

V: TRBV2
D: .
J: TRBJ2-1
size: .
CDR3: CASSEWRQGMDEQFF
DNA: TGTGCCAGCAGTGAGTGGAGGCAGGGGATGGATGAGCAGTTCTTC

V: TRBV5-6
D: .
J: TRBJ2-6
size: .
CDR3: CANSRANVLTF
DNA: TGTGCCAATTCGCGGGCCAACGTCCTGACTTTC

V: TRBV2
D: TRBD2
J: TRBJ2-2
size: once
CDR3: CASRDLAVDTGELFF
DNA: TGTGCCAGCAGAGACCTAGCGGTTGACACCGGGGAGCTGTTTTTT

V: TRBV28
D: TRBD2
J: TRBJ2-7
size: .
CDR3: CASSPRLAVYEQYF
DNA: TGTGCCAGCAGTCCAAGACTAGCGGTCTACGAGCAGTACTTC

V: TRBV19
D: .
J: TRBJ1-1
size: .
CDR3: CASNHRQADTEAFF
DNA: TGTGCCAGTAACCATCGGCAGGCCGACACTGAAGCTTTCTTT

V: TRBV2
D: .
J: TRBJ2-3
size: .
CDR3: CASTATLSGSDTQYF
DNA: TGTGCCAGCACCGCCACCCTCTCCGGGAGCGATACGCAGTATTTT

V: TRBV6-5
D: TRBD1
J: TRBJ2-7
size: .
CDR3: CASSYGSGQGASEQYF
DNA: TGTGCCAGCAGTTACGGATCGGGACAGGGGGCAAGTGAGCAGTACTTC

V: TRBV7-6
D: .
J: TRBJ2-7
size: .
CDR3: CASSSPGEAGNLYEQYF
DNA: TGTGCCAGCAGCTCCCCGGGGGAGGCAGGGAACCTCTACGAGCAGTACTTC

V: TRBV28
D: TRBD1
J: TRBJ1-2
size: .
CDR3: CASSTGGYGYTF
DNA: TGTGCCAGCAGTACAGGGGGATATGGCTACACCTTC

V: TRBV5-1
D: TRBD1
J: TRBJ2-7
size: once
CDR3: CASSLDRDRGSYEQYF
DNA: TGCGCCAGCAGCTTGGACCGGGACAGGGGTTCATACGAGCAGTACTTC

V: TRBV5-6
D: .
J: TRBJ2-2
size: few
CDR3: CASSRGPNTGELFF
DNA: TGTGCCAGCAGTCGAGGTCCTAACACCGGGGAGCTGTTTTTT